This T cell receptor (beta chain) was retrieved from a study of T cells after yellow fever vaccination. Study results and caveats: Although the secondary response was weaker, it peaked faster, at day 5 versus 15. Clonotypes shared by both compartments, CD4 and CD8, made up a small share. Repertoires obtained by FACS sorting could include abundant clonotypes that entered as contaminants from the bulk population.

In regard to this clonotype: The target antigen is unknown.

TCRdb re-called the 5' RACE reads with MiXCR, one entry per CDR3 protein. The sample shows under 700,000 distinct CDR3 sequences, roughly a sixth of them seen only once. Germline-derived CDR1 and CDR2 are MDHEN and SYDVKM. V shed 5 bases and J 3 bases; nucleotides not matched to a gene: 15. This CDR3 is 17 amino acids long. The chain links TRBV28 to TRBJ1-2, with 7 bases matching TRBD1. This sample comprised PBMCs, obtained 4 to 6 days after the first yellow fever vaccination. The clonotype comes from a young man who received the YFV17D yellow fever vaccine. The CDR3 sequence: CASSRSRETGIDYGYTF. CDR3 coding DNA: TGTGCCAGCAGTCGCTCCCGAGAGACAGGGATTGACTATGGCTACACCTTC.